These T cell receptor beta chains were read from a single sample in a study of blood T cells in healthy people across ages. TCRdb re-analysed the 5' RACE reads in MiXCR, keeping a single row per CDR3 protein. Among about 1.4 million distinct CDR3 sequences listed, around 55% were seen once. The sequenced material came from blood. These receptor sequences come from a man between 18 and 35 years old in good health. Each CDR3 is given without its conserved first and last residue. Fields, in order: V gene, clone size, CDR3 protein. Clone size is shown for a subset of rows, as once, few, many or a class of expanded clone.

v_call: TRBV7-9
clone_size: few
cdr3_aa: ASSPTGGIYEQY

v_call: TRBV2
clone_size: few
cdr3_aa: ASIGDLGSYNEQF

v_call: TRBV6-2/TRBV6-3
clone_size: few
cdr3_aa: ACSGTSGGSYEQY

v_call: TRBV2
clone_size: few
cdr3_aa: ASGNRVGETQY

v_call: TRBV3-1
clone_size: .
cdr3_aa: ASSHAAAHKLGELF

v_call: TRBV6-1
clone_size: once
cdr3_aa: ASSEAIGTGYYGYT

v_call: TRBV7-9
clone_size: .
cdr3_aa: ASSHGGQGVPYGCT

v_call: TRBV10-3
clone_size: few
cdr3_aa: AIRVAGNSYEQY

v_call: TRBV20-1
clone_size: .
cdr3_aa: SAELGQGSYEQY

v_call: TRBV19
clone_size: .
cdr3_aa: ASSIGGTMNTEAF